This T cell receptor (beta chain) was observed in a study of blood T cell repertoires in COVID-19. As for the study in general: Acute and convalescent COVID-19 samples came from the United States, Italy and Spain. T cells, B-cell-depleted T cells, or PBMCs supplied cDNA or gDNA.

Authors' analysis steps: It was from reference gene primer amplification that nucleated cell counts were estimated. Some clones are missing from TCRdb's copy, which holds only in-frame ones; the method was immunoSEQ multiplex PCR. V and J calls and clone size come straight from that table; D and trimming were deduced from the DNA. The table records roughly 40,000 clones, approximately 81% of them present only once. Germline V CDR1 and CDR2: SGHRS, YFSETQ. This CDR3 is built from 14 residues. V dropped 5 bases and J dropped 3; count of bases not matched to a gene: 3. This clone came up many times. This clonotype was sampled from an elderly man with active or convalescent COVID-19. The chain recombines TRBV5-1 with TRBJ2-3; 10 bases agree with TRBD2. The sample taken for sequencing was peripheral blood. The CDR3 DNA reads as TGCGCCAGCAGTTTGACTAGCGGGACAGATACGCAGTATTTT. The encoded protein is CASSLTSGTDTQYF.